Sequencing of this T cell receptor (beta chain) was carried out in a study of blood T cell repertoires in COVID-19. Study context: Sites in the United States, Italy and Spain provided acute and convalescent COVID-19 samples. Sources were T cells, B-cell-depleted T cells, or PBMCs; the material itself was cDNA or gDNA.

In the authors' methods: By means of reference gene primer amplification, nucleated cell counts were estimated. TCRdb's copy holds only in-frame clones and misses some; the assay was immunoSEQ multiplex PCR. Clone size and V and J calls were adopted from that table, with D and trimming inferred from the DNA. The repertoire holds about 190,000 clones, around 86% seen once, with roughly 6.7% in the top ten. A note on this clone: This specimen includes other DNA sequences encoding the same CDR3.

J lost 3 bases, V lost 4 bases, and 2 bases had no gene match. This CDR3 comprises 13 residues. The sequence derives from a man aged 35 to 55 with acute or convalescent COVID-19. The rearrangement links TRBV12-3 or TRBV12-4 to TRBJ1-2; TRBD1 matches 7 bases. The sample consisted of peripheral blood. The CDR3: CASSSQGYYGYTF. CDR3 coding DNA: TGTGCCAGCAGTTCACAGGGGTACTATGGCTACACCTTC.